This T cell receptor beta chain appears in the sequencing data of a study of CD8 T cells in ankylosing spondylitis. Study-level points and caveats: Reportedly, disease-linked clones are significantly enriched in ankylosing spondylitis patients' matched synovial fluid. A TCR beta motif made of fewer than ten highly homologous variants seemed typical of ankylosing spondylitis blood. Those disease-linked clones were CD8+; they were also relatively rare in peripheral blood.

Researchers built TCR beta libraries using quantitative 5'-RACE with molecular barcodes. From the 5' RACE reads, TCRdb called clonotypes with MiXCR, one entry per CDR3 protein. The table shows some 220,000 distinct CDR3 sequences, with roughly 6.6% occurring only once. This clonotype has ten or more counts. What it binds is unknown. The sequencing input was blood, either unsorted or a sorted T cell fraction (not recorded which). The TCR comes from a male donor with ankylosing spondylitis.

CDR3 in DNA: TGCGCCAGCAGCCAAGCAGGGGGCAGGGATCAGCCCCAGCATTTT. Its protein product is CASSQAGGRDQPQHF. The chain combines TRBV4-1 with TRBJ1-5; 8 bases are shared with TRBD1. The CDR3 loop spans 15 amino acids. Looked up from germline, CDR1 is MGHRA and CDR2 is YSYEKL. V gave up 1 base and J gave up 5 bases; unmatched junction bases: 4.